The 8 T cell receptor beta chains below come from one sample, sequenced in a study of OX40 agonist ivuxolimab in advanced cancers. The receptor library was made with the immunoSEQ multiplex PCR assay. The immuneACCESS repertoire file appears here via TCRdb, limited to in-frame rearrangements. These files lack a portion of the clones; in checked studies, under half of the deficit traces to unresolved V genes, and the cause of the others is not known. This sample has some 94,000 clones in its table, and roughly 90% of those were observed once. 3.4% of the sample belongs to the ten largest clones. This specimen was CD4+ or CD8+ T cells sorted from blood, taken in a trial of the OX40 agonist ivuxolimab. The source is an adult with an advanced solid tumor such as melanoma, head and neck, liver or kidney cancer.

CDR3 nucleotides: TGTGCCAGCTGGGACAGGCCGAACACTGAAGCTTTCTTT. It codes for CASWDRPNTEAFF. This chain connects TRBV25-1 to TRBJ1-1; 8 bases map to TRBD1. The CDR3 totals 13 residues. V dropped 8 bases and J dropped 1; count of bases not matched to a gene: 3. Per germline, CDR1 MGHDK and CDR2 SYGVNS.

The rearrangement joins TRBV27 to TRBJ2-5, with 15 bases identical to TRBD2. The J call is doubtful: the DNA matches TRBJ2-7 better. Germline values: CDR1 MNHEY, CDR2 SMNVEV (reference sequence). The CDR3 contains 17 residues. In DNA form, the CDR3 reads TGTGCCAGCAGTTTGCCGGGACTAGCGGGGGGATCCTACGAGCAGTACTTC. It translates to CASSLPGLAGGSYEQYF.

CDR3 in DNA: TGCGCCAGCCGGGACGGGGCGGCGGACGAGCAGTACTTC. Translation gives CASRDGAADEQYF. The chain uses TRBV4-1 and TRBJ2-5; D is perhaps TRBD1 or TRBD2 (5 bases each). The J call may not be correct, given that the DNA end is closer to TRBJ2-7. Germline V gene data show CDR1 as MGHRA and CDR2 as YSYEKL. The CDR3 covers 13 residues.

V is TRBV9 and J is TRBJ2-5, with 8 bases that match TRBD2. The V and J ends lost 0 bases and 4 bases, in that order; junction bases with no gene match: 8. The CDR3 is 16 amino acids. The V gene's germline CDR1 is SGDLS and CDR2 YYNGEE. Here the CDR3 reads CASSVASGGGAETQYF. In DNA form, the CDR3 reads TGTGCCAGCAGCGTAGCGAGCGGGGGAGGGGCAGAGACCCAGTACTTC.

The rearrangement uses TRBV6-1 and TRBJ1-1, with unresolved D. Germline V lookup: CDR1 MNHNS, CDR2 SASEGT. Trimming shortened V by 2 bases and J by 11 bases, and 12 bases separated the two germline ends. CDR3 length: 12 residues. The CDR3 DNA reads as TGTGCCAGCAGTGAAACGTCCCGGCGGGCTTTCTTT. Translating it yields CASSETSRRAFF.

The CDR3 loop is CASSLGPNYGYTF. The CDR3 bases are TGTGCCAGCAGTTTAGGACCGAACTATGGCTACACCTTC. V gene TRBV27 combines with J gene TRBJ1-2; D gene unclear. Trimming pared 2 bases from V and 2 bases from J, leaving 6 bases between. CDR3 length equals 13 residues. CDR1 is MNHEY, CDR2 SMNVEV, per germline (reference sequence).

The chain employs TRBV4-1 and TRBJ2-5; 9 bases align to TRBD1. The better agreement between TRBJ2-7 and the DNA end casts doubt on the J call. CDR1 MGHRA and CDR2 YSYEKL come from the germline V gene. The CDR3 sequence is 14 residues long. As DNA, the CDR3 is TGCGCCAGCAGCCAGGACAGGGGCTCGTACGAGCAGTACTTC. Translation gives CASSQDRGSYEQYF.

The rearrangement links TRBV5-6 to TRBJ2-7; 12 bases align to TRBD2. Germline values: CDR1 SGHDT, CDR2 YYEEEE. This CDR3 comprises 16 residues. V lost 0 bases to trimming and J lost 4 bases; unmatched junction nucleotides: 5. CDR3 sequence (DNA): TGTGCCAGCAGCTTGGGACTAGCGGGGGCCGTGTACGAGCAGTACTTC. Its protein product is CASSLGLAGAVYEQYF.